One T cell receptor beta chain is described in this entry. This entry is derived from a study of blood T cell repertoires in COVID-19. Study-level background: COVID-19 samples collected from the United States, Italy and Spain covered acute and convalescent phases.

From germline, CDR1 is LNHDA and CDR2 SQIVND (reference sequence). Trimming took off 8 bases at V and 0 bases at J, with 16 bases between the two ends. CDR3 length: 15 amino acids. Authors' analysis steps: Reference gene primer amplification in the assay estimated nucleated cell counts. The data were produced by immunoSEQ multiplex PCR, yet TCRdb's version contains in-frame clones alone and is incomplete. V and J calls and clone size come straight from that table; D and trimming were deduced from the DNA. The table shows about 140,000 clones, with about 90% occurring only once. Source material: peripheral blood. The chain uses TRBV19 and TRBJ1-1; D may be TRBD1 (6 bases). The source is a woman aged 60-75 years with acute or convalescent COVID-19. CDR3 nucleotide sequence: TGTGCCAGTGGGCAACAGGGAAGTATGAACACTGAAGCTTTCTTT. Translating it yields CASGQQGSMNTEAFF.